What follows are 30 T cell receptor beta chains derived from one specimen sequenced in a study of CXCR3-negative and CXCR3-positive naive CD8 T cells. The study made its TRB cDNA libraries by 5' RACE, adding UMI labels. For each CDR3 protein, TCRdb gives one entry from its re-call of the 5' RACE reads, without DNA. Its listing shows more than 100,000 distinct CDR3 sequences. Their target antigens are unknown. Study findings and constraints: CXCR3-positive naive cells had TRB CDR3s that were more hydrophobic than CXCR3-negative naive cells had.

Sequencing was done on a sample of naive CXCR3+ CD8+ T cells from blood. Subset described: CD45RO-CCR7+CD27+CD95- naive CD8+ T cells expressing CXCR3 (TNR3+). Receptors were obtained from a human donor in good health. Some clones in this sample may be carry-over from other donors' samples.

The CDR3 spells CASSLARTTEAFF. V and J are TRBV7-8 and TRBJ1-1. Germline-derived CDR1 and CDR2 are SGHVS and FQNEAQ. The CDR3 consists of 13 residues.

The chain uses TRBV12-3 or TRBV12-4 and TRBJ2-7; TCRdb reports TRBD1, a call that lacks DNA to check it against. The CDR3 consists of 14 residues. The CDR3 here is CASSFGGIGYEQYF.

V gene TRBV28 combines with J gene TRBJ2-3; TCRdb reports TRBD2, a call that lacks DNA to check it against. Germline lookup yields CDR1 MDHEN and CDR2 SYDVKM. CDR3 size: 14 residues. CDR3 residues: CASSLIPPPDTQYF. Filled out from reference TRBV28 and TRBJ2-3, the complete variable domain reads DVKVTQSSRYLVKRTGEKVFLECVQDMDHENMFWYRQDPGLGLRLIYFSYDVKMKEKGDIPEGYSVSREKKERFSLILESASTNQTSMYLCASSLIPPPDTQYFGPGTRLTVL.

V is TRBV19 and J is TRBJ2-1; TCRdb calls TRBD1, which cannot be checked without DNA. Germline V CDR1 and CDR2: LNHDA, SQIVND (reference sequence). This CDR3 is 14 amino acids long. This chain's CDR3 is CASSDRVPYNEQFF.

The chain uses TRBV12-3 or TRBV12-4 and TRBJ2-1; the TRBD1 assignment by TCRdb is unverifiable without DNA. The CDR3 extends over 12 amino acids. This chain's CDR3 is CASTPGYNEQFF.

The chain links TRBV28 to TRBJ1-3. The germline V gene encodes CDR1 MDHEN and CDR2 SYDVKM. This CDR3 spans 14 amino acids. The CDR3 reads CASSLGWGGNTIYF.

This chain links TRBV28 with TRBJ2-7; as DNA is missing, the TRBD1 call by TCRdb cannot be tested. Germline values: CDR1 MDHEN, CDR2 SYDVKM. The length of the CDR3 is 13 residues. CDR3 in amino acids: CASSFPRGGEQYF. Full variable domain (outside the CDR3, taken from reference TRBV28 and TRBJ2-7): DVKVTQSSRYLVKRTGEKVFLECVQDMDHENMFWYRQDPGLGLRLIYFSYDVKMKEKGDIPEGYSVSREKKERFSLILESASTNQTSMYLCASSFPRGGEQYFGPGTRLTVT.

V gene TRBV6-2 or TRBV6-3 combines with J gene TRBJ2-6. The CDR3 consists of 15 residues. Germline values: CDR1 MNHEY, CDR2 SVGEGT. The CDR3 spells CASSKEGSGANVLTF.

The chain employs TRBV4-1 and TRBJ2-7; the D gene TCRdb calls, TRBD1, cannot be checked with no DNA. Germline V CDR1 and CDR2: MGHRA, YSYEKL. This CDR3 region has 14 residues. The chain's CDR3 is CASSQEGRGYEQYF.

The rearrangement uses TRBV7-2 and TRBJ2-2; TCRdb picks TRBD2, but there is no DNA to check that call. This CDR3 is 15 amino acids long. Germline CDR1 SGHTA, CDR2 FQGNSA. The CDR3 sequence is CASSMTSGVGGELFF.

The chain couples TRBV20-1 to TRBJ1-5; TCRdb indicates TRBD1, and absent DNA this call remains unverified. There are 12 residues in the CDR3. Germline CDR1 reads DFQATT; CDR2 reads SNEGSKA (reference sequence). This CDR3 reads CSAGGFNQPQHF.

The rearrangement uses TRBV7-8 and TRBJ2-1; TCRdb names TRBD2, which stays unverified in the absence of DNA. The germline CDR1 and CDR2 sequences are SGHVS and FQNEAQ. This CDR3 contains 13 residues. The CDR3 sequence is CASSLASGFEQFF.

CDR3 sequence reads: CASSQGIGLNTAAFF. V gene TRBV4-1 combines with J gene TRBJ1-1; with no DNA, the TCRdb D assignment of TRBD1 cannot be verified. CDR3 size: 15 residues. CDR1 and CDR2 from the germline V gene are MGHRA and YSYEKL.

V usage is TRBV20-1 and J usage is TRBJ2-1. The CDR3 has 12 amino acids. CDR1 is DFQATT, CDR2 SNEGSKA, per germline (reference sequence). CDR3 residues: CSVGTYYNEQFF.

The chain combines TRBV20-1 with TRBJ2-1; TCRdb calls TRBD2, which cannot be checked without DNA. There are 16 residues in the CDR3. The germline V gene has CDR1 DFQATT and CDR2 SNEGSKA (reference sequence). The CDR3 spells CSARDSEGLALNEQFF.

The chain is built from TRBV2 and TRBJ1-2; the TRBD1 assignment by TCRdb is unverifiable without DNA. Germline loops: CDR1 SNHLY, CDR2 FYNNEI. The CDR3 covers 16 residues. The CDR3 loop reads CASSDSDRGRHYGYTF.

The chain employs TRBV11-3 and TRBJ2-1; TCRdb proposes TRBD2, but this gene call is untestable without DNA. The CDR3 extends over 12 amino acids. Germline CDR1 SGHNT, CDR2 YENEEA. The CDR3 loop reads CASSGTGTSILF.

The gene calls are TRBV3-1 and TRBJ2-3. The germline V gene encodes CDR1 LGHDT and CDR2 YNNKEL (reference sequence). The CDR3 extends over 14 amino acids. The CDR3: CASSQDRAPDTQYF.

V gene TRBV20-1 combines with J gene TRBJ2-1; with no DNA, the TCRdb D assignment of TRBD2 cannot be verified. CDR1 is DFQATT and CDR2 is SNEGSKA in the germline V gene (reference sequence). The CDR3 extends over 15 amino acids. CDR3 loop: CSASFVEGRENEQFF.

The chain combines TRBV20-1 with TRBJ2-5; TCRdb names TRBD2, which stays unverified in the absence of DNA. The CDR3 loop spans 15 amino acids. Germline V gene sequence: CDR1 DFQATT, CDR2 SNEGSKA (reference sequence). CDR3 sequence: CSAIRDRSLEETQYF.

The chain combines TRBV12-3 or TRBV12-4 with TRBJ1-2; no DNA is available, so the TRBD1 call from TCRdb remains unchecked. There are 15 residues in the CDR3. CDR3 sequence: CASSPPRTGDHEVTF.

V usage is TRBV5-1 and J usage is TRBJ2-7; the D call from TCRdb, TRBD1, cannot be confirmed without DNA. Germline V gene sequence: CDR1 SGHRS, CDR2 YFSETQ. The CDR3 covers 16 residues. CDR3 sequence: CASSSADSIPSYEQYF.

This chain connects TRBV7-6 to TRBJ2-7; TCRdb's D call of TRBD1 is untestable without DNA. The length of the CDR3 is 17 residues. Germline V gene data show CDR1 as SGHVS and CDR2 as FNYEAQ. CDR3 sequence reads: CASSLVPSGQGQDEQYF.

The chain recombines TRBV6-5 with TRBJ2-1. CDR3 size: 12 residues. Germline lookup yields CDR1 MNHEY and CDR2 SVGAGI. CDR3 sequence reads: CASSYGRDEQFF.

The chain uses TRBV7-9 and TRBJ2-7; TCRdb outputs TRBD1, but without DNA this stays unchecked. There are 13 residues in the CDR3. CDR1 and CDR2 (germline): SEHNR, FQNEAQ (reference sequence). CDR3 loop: CASRSTGGYEQYF.

The CDR3 reads CSVLGTVASYNEQFF. The chain is built from TRBV29-1 and TRBJ2-1; the TRBD1 assignment by TCRdb is unverifiable without DNA. This CDR3 has 15 residues. Germline lookup yields CDR1 SQVTM and CDR2 ANQGSEA.

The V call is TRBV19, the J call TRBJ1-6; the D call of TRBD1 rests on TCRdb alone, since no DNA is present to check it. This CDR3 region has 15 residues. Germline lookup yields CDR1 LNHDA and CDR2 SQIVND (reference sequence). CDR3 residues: CASSWEDGGKEPLHF.

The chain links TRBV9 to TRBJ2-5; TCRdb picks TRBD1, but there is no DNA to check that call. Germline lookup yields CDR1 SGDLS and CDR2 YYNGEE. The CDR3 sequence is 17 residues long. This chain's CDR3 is CASSVGVVTGGLETQYF.

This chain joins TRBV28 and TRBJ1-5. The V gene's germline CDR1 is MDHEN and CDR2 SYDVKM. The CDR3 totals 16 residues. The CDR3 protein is CASTPLRTDSNQPQHF.

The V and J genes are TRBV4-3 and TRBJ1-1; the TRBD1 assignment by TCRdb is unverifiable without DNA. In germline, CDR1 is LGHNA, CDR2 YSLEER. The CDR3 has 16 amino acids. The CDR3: CASSQDPWGVNTEAFF.